The T cell receptor (beta chain) under discussion was sequenced for a study of T cell changes during pregnancy in multiple sclerosis. This clone was seen more than once but under ten times. Sequencing was performed with immunoSEQ multiplex PCR; in TCRdb, only in-frame clones are kept and a portion is missing. Of some 40,000 clones detected, 70% to 90% appear once; the ten largest clones hold approximately 4%. CDR1 and CDR2 from the germline V gene are MNHEY and SMNVEV (reference sequence). The V and J ends lost 7 bases and 7 bases respectively, with 7 bases between them. This CDR3 region has 11 residues.

This material consisted of CD8+ T cells from peripheral blood mononuclear cells, taken in the first trimester of pregnancy. The receptor was isolated from a female donor with multiple sclerosis, enrolled in a pregnancy study. The V call is TRBV27, the J call TRBJ2-2; D gene unclear. CDR3 sequence (DNA): TGTGCCAGCAACTATGGCGGGGAGCTGTTTTTT. Its protein product is CASNYGGELFF.